This TCR beta chain was recovered during a study of cytomegalovirus exposure and HLA in healthy donors. A multiplex PCR was run with 60 Vbeta primers and 13 Jbeta primers. Clones were sequenced by immunoSEQ multiplex PCR, and TCRdb holds only the in-frame ones, with some missing. The data hold a few hundred thousand clones, with over 70% observed a single time. This CDR3 contains 16 residues. Germline trimming cut 4 bases from V and 5 bases from J; bases unmatched to any gene: 13. Per the germline V gene, CDR1 is MNHNY and CDR2 is SVGAGI (reference sequence). The TCR comes from a woman aged 60-75 years in good health and CMV-seropositive. This sequence joins TRBV6-6 and TRBJ1-2; 7 positions agree with TRBD1. The sample was PBMCs. CDR3 sequence (DNA): TGTGCCAGCAGTTCACGACCCGAGACAGGGTCTTATGGCTACACCTTC. Protein: CASSSRPETGSYGYTF.